These 5 T cell receptor beta chains originate from one sample sequenced in a study of cytomegalovirus exposure and HLA in healthy donors. PCR involved 60 Vbeta and 13 Jbeta primers. Clones were sequenced by immunoSEQ multiplex PCR, and TCRdb holds only the in-frame ones, with some missing. Of fewer than 250,000 clones listed, around 73% are singletons. The sample comprised PBMCs. The receptors derive from a woman younger than 45 in good health and CMV-seropositive.

V is TRBV9 and J is TRBJ2-6; D gene uncertain. V was cut by 4 bases and J by 0 bases, with 20 bases left in between. Germline V gives CDR1 SGDLS, CDR2 YYNGEE. The CDR3 spans 19 residues. The CDR3 loop is CASSIHRLRTGSGANVLTF. The CDR3 coding sequence is TGTGCCAGCAGCATACATCGTTTGCGAACGGGCTCTGGGGCCAACGTCCTGACTTTC.

The J gene is TRBJ2-2, the V gene TRBV7-3, with no clear D. Germline V gene sequence: CDR1 SGHTA, CDR2 FQGTGA. The CDR3 sequence is 16 residues long. V was trimmed by 4 bases and J by 7 bases, leaving 19 bases between them. This chain's CDR3 is CASSSYDLYRGGELFF. CDR3 in DNA: TGTGCCAGCAGCTCATATGACCTCTATCGAGGCGGGGAGCTGTTTTTT.

The V and J genes are TRBV6-6 and TRBJ1-1; maybe TRBD1 (5 bases). Germline assignment: CDR1 MNHNY and CDR2 SVGAGI (reference sequence). V was clipped by 6 bases and J by 2 bases, with 13 bases between them. The CDR3 is 14 residues long. The CDR3 region is CASRPRTINTEAFF. CDR3 sequence (DNA): TGTGCCAGCAGACCCCGGACAATCAACACTGAAGCTTTCTTT.

In DNA form, the CDR3 reads TGTGCCTGGGCGACCGGGACAGGGGCCTACGAGCAGTACTTC. Translated, it gives CAWATGTGAYEQYF. This rearrangement joins TRBV30 to TRBJ2-7; 10 bases agree with TRBD1. V was clipped by 5 bases and J by 2 bases; unmatched bases: 6. The CDR3 is 14 amino acids. CDR1 is GTSNPN and CDR2 is SVGIG in the germline V gene (reference sequence).

V usage is TRBV19 and J usage is TRBJ2-1; 15 bases are shared with TRBD2. There are 21 residues in the CDR3. The ends lost 2 bases at V and 4 bases at J; junction bases unmatched: 15. Germline V gene sequence: CDR1 LNHDA, CDR2 SQIVND (reference sequence). The CDR3 reads CASSISGPGLAGGGGYNEQFF. CDR3 DNA: TGTGCCAGTAGTATAAGTGGTCCGGGACTAGCGGGGGGCGGGGGGTACAATGAGCAGTTCTTC.